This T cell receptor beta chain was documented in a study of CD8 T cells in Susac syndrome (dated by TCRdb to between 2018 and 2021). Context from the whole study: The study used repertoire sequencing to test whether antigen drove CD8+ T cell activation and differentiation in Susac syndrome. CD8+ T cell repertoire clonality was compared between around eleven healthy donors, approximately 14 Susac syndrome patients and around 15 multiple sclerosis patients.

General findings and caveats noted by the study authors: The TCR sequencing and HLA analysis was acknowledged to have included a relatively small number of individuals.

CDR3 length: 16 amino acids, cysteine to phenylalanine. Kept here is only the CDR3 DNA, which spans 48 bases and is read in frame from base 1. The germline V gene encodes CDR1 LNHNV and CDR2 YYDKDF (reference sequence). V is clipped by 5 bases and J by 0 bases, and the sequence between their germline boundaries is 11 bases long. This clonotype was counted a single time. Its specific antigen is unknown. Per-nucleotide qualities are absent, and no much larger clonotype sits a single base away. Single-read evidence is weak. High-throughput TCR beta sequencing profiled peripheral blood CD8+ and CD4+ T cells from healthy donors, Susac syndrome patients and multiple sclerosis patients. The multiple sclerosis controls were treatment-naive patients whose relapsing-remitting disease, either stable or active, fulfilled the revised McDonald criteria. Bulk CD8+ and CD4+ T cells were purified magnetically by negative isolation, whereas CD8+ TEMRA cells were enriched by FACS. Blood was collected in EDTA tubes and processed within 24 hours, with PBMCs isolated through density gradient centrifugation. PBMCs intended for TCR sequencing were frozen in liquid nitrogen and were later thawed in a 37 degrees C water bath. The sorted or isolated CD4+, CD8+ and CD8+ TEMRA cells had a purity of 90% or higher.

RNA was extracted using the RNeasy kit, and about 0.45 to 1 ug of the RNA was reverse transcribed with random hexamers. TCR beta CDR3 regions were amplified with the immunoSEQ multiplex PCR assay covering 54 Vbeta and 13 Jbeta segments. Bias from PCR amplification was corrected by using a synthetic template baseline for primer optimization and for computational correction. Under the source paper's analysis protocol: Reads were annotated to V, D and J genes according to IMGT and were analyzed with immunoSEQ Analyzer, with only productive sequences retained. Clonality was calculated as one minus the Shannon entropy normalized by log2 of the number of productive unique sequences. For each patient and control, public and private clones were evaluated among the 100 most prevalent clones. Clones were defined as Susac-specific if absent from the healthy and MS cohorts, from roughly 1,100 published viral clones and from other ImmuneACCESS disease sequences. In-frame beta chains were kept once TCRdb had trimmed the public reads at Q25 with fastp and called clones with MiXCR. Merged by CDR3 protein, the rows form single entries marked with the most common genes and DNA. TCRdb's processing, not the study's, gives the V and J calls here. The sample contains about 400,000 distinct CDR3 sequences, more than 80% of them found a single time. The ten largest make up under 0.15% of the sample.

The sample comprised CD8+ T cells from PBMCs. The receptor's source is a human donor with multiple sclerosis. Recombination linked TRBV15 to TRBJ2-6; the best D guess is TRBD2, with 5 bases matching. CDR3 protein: CATSSRRGSGANVLTF. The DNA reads TGTGCCACCAGCTCTCGACGGGGCTCTGGGGCCAACGTCCTGACTTTC.